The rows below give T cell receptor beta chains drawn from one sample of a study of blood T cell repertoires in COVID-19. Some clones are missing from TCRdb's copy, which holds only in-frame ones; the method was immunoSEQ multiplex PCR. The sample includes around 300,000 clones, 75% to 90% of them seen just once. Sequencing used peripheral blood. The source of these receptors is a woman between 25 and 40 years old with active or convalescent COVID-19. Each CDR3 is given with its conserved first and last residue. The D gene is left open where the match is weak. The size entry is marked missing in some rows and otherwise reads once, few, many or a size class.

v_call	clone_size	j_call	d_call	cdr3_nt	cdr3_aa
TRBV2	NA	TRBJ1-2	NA	TGTGCCAGCAGTGAAGAAAATTACGGGGCTAACTATGGCTACACCTTC	CASSEENYGANYGYTF
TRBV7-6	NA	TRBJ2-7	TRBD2	TGTGCCAGCAGCCTAGCTAGCGGGGGGTTCGAGCAGTACTTC	CASSLASGGFEQYF
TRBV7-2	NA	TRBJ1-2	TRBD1	TGTGCCAGCAGCCCGGGACAGGGTTATTATGGCTACACCTTC	CASSPGQGYYGYTF
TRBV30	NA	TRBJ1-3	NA	TGTGCCTGGAGTGTGGTTAGGACACCCCCAGGAAACACCATATATTTT	CAWSVVRTPPGNTIYF
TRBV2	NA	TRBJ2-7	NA	TGTGCCAGCAGTGTTGACAGGTACGAGCAGTACTTC	CASSVDRYEQYF
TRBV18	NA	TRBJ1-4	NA	TGTGCCAGCTCACCAGCGGGGACCGCAAATGAAAAACTGTTTTTT	CASSPAGTANEKLFF
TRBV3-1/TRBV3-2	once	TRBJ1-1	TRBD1	TGTGCCAGCAGCTCACGTTCCAGGACAGGGATGACTGAAGCTTTCTTT	CASSSRSRTGMTEAFF
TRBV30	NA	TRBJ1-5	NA	TGTGCCTGGAGCCCGTCGGTCGGTCAGCCCCAGCATTTT	CAWSPSVGQPQHF
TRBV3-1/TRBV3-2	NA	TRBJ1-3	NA	TGTGCCAGCAGCCAACTATTGGGCAGCTCTGGAAACACCATATATTTT	CASSQLLGSSGNTIYF
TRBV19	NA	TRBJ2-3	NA	TGTGCCAGTAGTGTCCCGGGACTCGCTACGCAGTATTTT	CASSVPGLATQYF
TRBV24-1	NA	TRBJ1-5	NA	TGTGCCACCAGTAAGCTAAATAGCAATCAGCCCCAGCATTTT	CATSKLNSNQPQHF
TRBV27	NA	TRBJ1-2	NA	TGTGCCAGCAGTTTTGGGGGGGGCCACTATGGCTACACCTTC	CASSFGGGHYGYTF
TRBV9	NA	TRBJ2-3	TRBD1	TGTGCCAGCAGCCCCAGGGGGCCAAAGGTTTTGACAGATACGCAGTATTTT	CASSPRGPKVLTDTQYF
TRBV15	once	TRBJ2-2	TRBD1	TGTGCCACCAGCAGAATGGACAGGGGGATGGCCGGGGAGCTGTTTTTT	CATSRMDRGMAGELFF
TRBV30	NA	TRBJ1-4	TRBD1	TGTGCCTGGAACCGACAGGGGGGTAATGAAAAACTGTTTTTT	CAWNRQGGNEKLFF
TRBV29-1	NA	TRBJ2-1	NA	TGCAGCGTGATGACCGTGAGGGCCGATGAGCAGTTCTTC	CSVMTVRADEQFF
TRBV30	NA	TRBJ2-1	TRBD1	TGTGCCTGGAGCCCGGGCAGGGGGACAGATGAGCAGTTCTTC	CAWSPGRGTDEQFF
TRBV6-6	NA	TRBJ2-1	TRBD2	TGTGCCAGCAGTCCCCGGCCCCTAGCGGGGGCCAACAATGAGCAGTTCTTC	CASSPRPLAGANNEQFF
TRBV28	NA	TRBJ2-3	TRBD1	TGTGCCAGCAGGCCGGACAGGGCCACAGATACGCAGTATTTT	CASRPDRATDTQYF
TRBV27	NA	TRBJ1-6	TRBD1	TGTGCCAGCAGTTGGGACAGGGGATATAATTCACCCCTCCACTTT	CASSWDRGYNSPLHF
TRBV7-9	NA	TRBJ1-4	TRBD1	TGTGCCAGCAGCCCGGGACAGAATGAAAAACTGTTTTTT	CASSPGQNEKLFF
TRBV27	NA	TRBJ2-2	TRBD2	TGTGCCAGCAGTACCCCGACTAGCGGGGGGGCCGACACCGGGGAGCTGTTTTTT	CASSTPTSGGADTGELFF
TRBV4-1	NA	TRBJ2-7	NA	TGCGCCAGCAGCCAAGAAGGGACTGGGAACCACGAGCAGTACTTC	CASSQEGTGNHEQYF
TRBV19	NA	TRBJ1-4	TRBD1	TGTGCCAGTAGTAAACAGGGGCTCCTTAATGAAAAACTGTTTTTT	CASSKQGLLNEKLFF
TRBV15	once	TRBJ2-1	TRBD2	TGTGCCACCAGCAGAGGCCCCCCCACTAGCGGGGCCAACAATGAGCAGTTCTTC	CATSRGPPTSGANNEQFF
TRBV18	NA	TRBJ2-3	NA	TGTGCCAGCTCCCCCCCGGACTCGATGGGAGTTACGCAGTATTTT	CASSPPDSMGVTQYF
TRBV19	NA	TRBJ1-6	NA	TGTGCCAGTAGTGCCCGCCCCGAAGGGGCTGTGTCACCCCTCCACTTT	CASSARPEGAVSPLHF
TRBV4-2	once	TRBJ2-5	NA	TGTGCCAGCAGCCTACAGTTAACCCAAGAGACCCAGTACTTC	CASSLQLTQETQYF
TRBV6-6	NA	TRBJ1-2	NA	TGTGCCAGCAGCCACCAACAGGGCCTCTTCCTCTATGGCTACACCTTC	CASSHQQGLFLYGYTF
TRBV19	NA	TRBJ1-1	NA	TGTGCCAGTAGTCCGGTACAGGGAAACACTGAAGCTTTCTTT	CASSPVQGNTEAFF
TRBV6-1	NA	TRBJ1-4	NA	TGTGCCAGCAGTGAAGCGGGCAGGCAGCTGTTTTTT	CASSEAGRQLFF
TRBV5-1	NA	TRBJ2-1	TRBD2	TGCGCCAGCAGCTTGGATCCGGGGGGAACTTACAATGAGCAGTTCTTC	CASSLDPGGTYNEQFF
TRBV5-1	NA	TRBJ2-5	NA	TGCGCCAGCAGCTTGGGACAGGAGGAGACCCAGTACTTC	CASSLGQEETQYF
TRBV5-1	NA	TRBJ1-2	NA	TGCGCCAGCAGCCCCGGGGGGCCCGGCAACTATGGCTACACCTTC	CASSPGGPGNYGYTF
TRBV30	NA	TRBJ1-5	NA	TGTGCCTGGAGTGTGAGTGAAAGAGGTAGCAATCAGCCCCAGCATTTT	CAWSVSERGSNQPQHF
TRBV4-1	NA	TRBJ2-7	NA	TGCGCCAGCAGTCCAGGGAACCTAGGCTCCTACGAGCAGTACTTC	CASSPGNLGSYEQYF
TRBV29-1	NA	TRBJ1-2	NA	TGCAGCGCCCGTTCAGGGGATGGCTACACCTTC	CSARSGDGYTF
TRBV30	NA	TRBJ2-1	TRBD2	TGTGCAGTATCGCGGGGGGACTCCTACAATGAGCAGTTCTTC	CAVSRGDSYNEQFF
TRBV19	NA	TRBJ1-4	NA	TGTGCCAGTGGCAGGGGTTCACTGTTTTTT	CASGRGSLFF
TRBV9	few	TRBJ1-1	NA	TGTGCCAGCAGCGTAGATTTGGGACAAACTGAAGCTTTCTTT	CASSVDLGQTEAFF
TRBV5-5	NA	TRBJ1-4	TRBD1	TGTGCCAGCAGCTTGCGGCAGGGGGCAACTAATGAAAAACTGTTTTTT	CASSLRQGATNEKLFF
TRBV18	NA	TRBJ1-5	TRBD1	TGTGCCAGCTCACCTGGACAGGGGGGGCAGCCCCAGCATTTT	CASSPGQGGQPQHF
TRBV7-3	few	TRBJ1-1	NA	TGTGCCAGCAGCTTAGACAGCGGGAGGACTGAAGCTTTCTTT	CASSLDSGRTEAFF
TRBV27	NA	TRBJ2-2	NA	TGTGCCAGCCGTGCGACAGGGAACACCGGGGAGCTGTTTTTT	CASRATGNTGELFF
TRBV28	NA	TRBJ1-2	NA	TGTGCCAGCAGTTTCCCCGGCGGGGGAACTGGTGGCTACACCTTC	CASSFPGGGTGGYTF
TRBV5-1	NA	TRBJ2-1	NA	TGCGCCAGCAGCCTTAGGTCGTCCTCTGAGGCCGAGCAGTTCTTC	CASSLRSSSEAEQFF
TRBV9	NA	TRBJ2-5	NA	TGTGCCAGCAGCGTAGGTAGGGGTGGAGAGACCCAGTACTTC	CASSVGRGGETQYF
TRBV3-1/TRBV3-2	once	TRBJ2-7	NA	TGTGCCAGCAGCCAAGAAACGTTTCGGACGGGAGCCCTCTCCTACGAGCAGTACTTC	CASSQETFRTGALSYEQYF
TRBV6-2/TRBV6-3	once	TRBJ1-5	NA	TGTGCCAGCACCCCCCACGGACAGCCGGGTGGATTGCCCCAGCATTTT	CASTPHGQPGGLPQHF
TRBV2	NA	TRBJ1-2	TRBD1	TGTGCCAGCAGCCCCACAGGGGGCAGCTACACCTTC	CASSPTGGSYTF
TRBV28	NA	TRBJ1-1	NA	TGTGCCAGCCAACGGGGGGGCAGGGGCACTGAAGCTTTCTTT	CASQRGGRGTEAFF
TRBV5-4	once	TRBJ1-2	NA	TGTGCCAGCAGCTTGCTTCGCGCCGACAGCCTCTATGGCTACACCTTC	CASSLLRADSLYGYTF
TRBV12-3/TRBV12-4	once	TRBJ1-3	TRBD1	TGTGCCAGCAGTGTAAGGACAGGGTCCACCATATATTTT	CASSVRTGSTIYF
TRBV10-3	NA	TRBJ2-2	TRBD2	TGTGCCATCAGTGAACTAGCGGGGGCGGGGGCCGGGGAGCTGTTTTTT	CAISELAGAGAGELFF
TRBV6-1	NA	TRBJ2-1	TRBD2	TGTGCCAGCAGTGAATTCCGGGGGGGCCAGGGCTACAATGAGCAGTTCTTC	CASSEFRGGQGYNEQFF
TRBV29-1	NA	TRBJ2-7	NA	TGCAGCGTTGAATTGGCGGGGACGGGAGAGCAGTACTTC	CSVELAGTGEQYF
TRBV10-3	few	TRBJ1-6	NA	TGTGCCATTTCGGGGGGGAGCTCCTATAATTCACCCCTCCACTTT	CAISGGSSYNSPLHF
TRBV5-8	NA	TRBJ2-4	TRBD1	TGTGCCAGCAGCTACGGGGACAGGGACAAAAACATTCAGTACTTC	CASSYGDRDKNIQYF